These 25 T cell receptor beta chains were sequenced from one sample in a study of beta chain features in type 1 diabetes. The sequenced template was cDNA made from the entire isolated RNA. The table came from immunoSEQ multiplex PCR; TCRdb's copy has only in-frame clones and leaves some out. This sample has 900,000 or so clones, with roughly 17% found just once. The source material was naive CD4+ T cells from blood. These receptors all stem from a young woman in good health.

This clone came up a few times. The chain combines TRBV7-6 with TRBJ2-5, with TRBD2 matching over 12 bases. Germline V CDR1 and CDR2: SGHVS, FNYEAQ. Trimming at V came to 5 bases and at J to 5 bases, leaving 18 bases not matched to a gene. The length of the CDR3 is 19 residues. CDR3 in amino acids: CASSHNPGLAGTGAETQYF. The CDR3 bases are TGTGCCAGCAGCCATAATCCAGGACTAGCGGGAACCGGCGCGGAGACCCAGTACTTC.

This clone was seen a few times. This rearrangement joins TRBV12-5 to TRBJ2-2, with 8 bases fitting TRBD1. CDR3 length equals 20 residues. The junction had 19 bases not matched to a gene; V was cut back by 1 base and J by 6 bases. Germline CDR1 is LGHNT and CDR2 is FRNRAP. The CDR3 spells CASGLATTKQGEKGSGELFF. The CDR3 region has the DNA TGTGCTAGTGGTTTGGCGACTACAAAACAGGGGGAGAAAGGGTCCGGGGAGCTGTTTTTT.

V is TRBV7-9 and J is TRBJ2-5, with 8 bases lining up with TRBD1. The germline gives CDR1 SEHNR, CDR2 FQNEAQ (reference sequence). V shed 5 bases and J 5 bases; nucleotides not matched to a gene: 4. The CDR3 totals 13 residues. CDR3 in amino acids: CASSQTGEETQYF. CDR3 in DNA: TGTGCCAGCAGCCAGACAGGGGAGGAGACCCAGTACTTC.

The chain carries TRBV11-2 and TRBJ1-2, with unresolved D. The germline V and J ends were trimmed by 1 base and 5 bases, with 5 bases remaining between them. The CDR3 runs 12 residues. CDR1 and CDR2 from the germline V gene are SGHAT and FQNNGV. CDR3 DNA: TGTGCCAGCAGCTTAGGAGGATATGGCTACACCTTC. This translates into CASSLGGYGYTF.

About this clone itself: The same CDR3 is also encoded by other DNA sequences in this sample. V and J are TRBV9 and TRBJ2-2; no clear D gene. Trimming removed 2 bases at V and 1 base at J, with 3 bases between. CDR3 length equals 13 residues. Germline V lookup: CDR1 SGDLS, CDR2 YYNGEE. The DNA of the CDR3 is TGTGCCAGCAGCGTGGGGAACACCGGGGAGCTGTTTTTT. It yields the protein CASSVGNTGELFF.

In its sample, this clone was seen a few times. V gene TRBV19 combines with J gene TRBJ2-7; 9 bases line up with TRBD2. Looked up from germline, CDR1 is LNHDA and CDR2 is SQIVND (reference sequence). This CDR3 spans 14 amino acids. J gave up 6 bases and V 5 bases, and 8 bases lay outside the gene matches. CDR3 protein: CASSVGLATGEQYF. For the CDR3, the DNA is TGTGCCAGTAGTGTCGGACTAGCGACGGGCGAGCAGTACTTC.

The J gene is TRBJ1-4, the V gene TRBV5-4; 11 bases are a match to TRBD1. This CDR3 has 14 residues. Germline CDR1 and CDR2: SGHNT and YYREEE (reference sequence). V lost 4 bases to trimming and J lost 8 bases; unmatched junction nucleotides: 4. The CDR3 coding sequence is TGTGCCAGCAGCCCCGGGACAGGGGGAGAAAAACTGTTTTTT. Its translation: CASSPGTGGEKLFF.

The chain recombines TRBV4-3 with TRBJ2-7; 8 bases match TRBD2. Germline CDR1 and CDR2: LGHNA and YSLEER. The trim removed 6 bases at V and 2 bases at J, leaving 15 bases unmatched. The CDR3 spans 17 residues. This CDR3 reads CASSKYSTSGGPYEQYF. CDR3 in DNA: TGCGCCAGCAGTAAATATAGTACTAGCGGCGGACCCTACGAGCAGTACTTC.

The gene calls are TRBV6-6 and TRBJ1-2; TRBD1 matches at 7 bases. Germline lookup yields CDR1 MNHNY and CDR2 SVGAGI (reference sequence). Losses at the gene ends were 7 bases for V and 1 base for J; bases not matched to a gene: 3. This CDR3 spans 13 amino acids. CDR3 coding DNA: TGTGCCAGCATCCGGGACAGTAACTATGGCTACACCTTC. It yields the protein CASIRDSNYGYTF.

The chain has TRBV28 and TRBJ2-7; D uncertain. CDR1 is MDHEN, CDR2 SYDVKM, per germline. The CDR3 runs 15 residues. Trimming left V 2 bases short and J 2 bases short, with 13 bases between. DNA of the CDR3: TGTGCCAGCAGTTTAAGAATCCCTGGGCCCTACGAGCAGTACTTC. Its translation is CASSLRIPGPYEQYF.

This clone was counted only a few times. The gene calls are TRBV7-9 and TRBJ1-2; 9 nucleotides match TRBD1. Germline V lookup: CDR1 SEHNR, CDR2 FQNEAQ (reference sequence). Unmatched junction bases numbered 5, after V lost 4 bases and J lost 2 bases. The CDR3 has 15 residues. DNA of the CDR3: TGTGCCAGCAGCTCGGCCGGGACAGGGAACTATGGCTACACCTTC. It specifies CASSSAGTGNYGYTF.

This clone was counted only a few times. V gene TRBV4-3 combines with J gene TRBJ2-1; either TRBD1 or TRBD2 may fit D (5 bases each). The CDR3 has 17 residues. Looked up from germline, CDR1 is LGHNA and CDR2 is YSLEER. With 1 base removed from V and 3 bases from J, the gap between germline ends came to 16 bases. The CDR3 spells CASSQGSGTPNYNEQFF. CDR3 in DNA: TGCGCCAGCAGCCAAGGCTCCGGGACCCCCAACTACAATGAGCAGTTCTTC.

The chain uses TRBV13 and TRBJ2-5; D gene unclear. The ends were cut back, 5 bases at V and 0 bases at J, with 7 bases in the middle. The CDR3 has 13 residues. Germline CDR1 and CDR2: PRHDT and FYEKMQ (reference sequence). The CDR3 protein is CASSHRDQETQYF. DNA for the CDR3: TGTGCCAGCAGCCATCGGGACCAAGAGACCCAGTACTTC.

This clone was counted between two and nine times. Within the sample, other DNA sequences also encode this same CDR3. DNA for the CDR3: TGTGCCAGCAGCTTAGCCGGGACAGGGGAGGAGACCCAGTACTTC. Encoded protein: CASSLAGTGEETQYF. The chain joins TRBV7-2 to TRBJ2-5, with 10 nucleotides matching TRBD1. Germline trimming cut 0 bases from V and 5 bases from J; bases unmatched to any gene: 3. Germline V gene lookup returns CDR1 SGHTA and CDR2 FQGNSA. The CDR3 spans 15 residues.

This clone has a handful of counts. The rearrangement uses TRBV19 and TRBJ2-1; D is possibly TRBD1 or TRBD2 (5 bases each). Trimming took 0 bases from V and 8 from J, leaving 14 bases between them. CDR1 is LNHDA, CDR2 SQIVND, per germline (reference sequence). The length of the CDR3 is 15 residues. The CDR3 protein is CASSIDYIRGHEQFF. The CDR3 nucleotides read TGTGCCAGTAGTATAGACTATATACGGGGCCATGAGCAGTTCTTC.

This chain connects TRBV5-1 to TRBJ2-3, with 7 bases lining up with TRBD2. The CDR3 totals 18 residues. The junction had 18 bases not matched to a gene; V was cut back by 4 bases and J by 4 bases. Germline V gene lookup returns CDR1 SGHRS and CDR2 YFSETQ. CDR3 bases: TGCGCCAGCAGCCAGCCTCGGGGATGGCGGGAGATGGCAGATACGCAGTATTTT. It translates to CASSQPRGWREMADTQYF. Complete variable domain (other parts from reference TRBV5-1 and TRBJ2-3): KAGVTQTPRYLIKTRGQQVTLSCSPISGHRSVSWYQQTPGQGLQFLFEYFSETQRNKGNFPGRFSGRQFSNSRSEMNVSTLELGDSALYLCASSQPRGWREMADTQYFGPGTRLTVL.

This chain uses TRBV18 with TRBJ2-2, with a possible D match to TRBD2 (6 bases). Trimming took 6 bases from V and 0 from J, leaving 17 bases between them. The germline CDR1 and CDR2 sequences are KGHSH and LQKENI. The CDR3 extends over 17 amino acids. The DNA of the CDR3 is TGTGCCAGCTCCGCCTTTAGTAGCGGAACGAACACCGGGGAGCTGTTTTTT. Its translation: CASSAFSSGTNTGELFF. The full variable domain, completed using reference TRBV18 and TRBJ2-2, is NAGVMQNPRHLVRRRGQEARLRCSPMKGHSHVYWYRQLPEEGLKFMVYLQKENIIDESGMPKERFSAEFPKEGPSILRIQQVVRGDSAAYFCASSAFSSGTNTGELFFGEGSRLTVL.

This sequence joins TRBV7-9 and TRBJ2-1; 8 nucleotides agree with TRBD1. This CDR3 contains 15 residues. V shed 3 bases and J 7 bases; nucleotides not matched to a gene: 8. Germline-derived CDR1 and CDR2 are SEHNR and FQNEAQ (reference sequence). The CDR3 spells CASSFRQGPLNEQFF. For the CDR3, the DNA is TGTGCCAGCAGCTTTCGACAGGGGCCTTTGAATGAGCAGTTCTTC. Full variable domain (outside the CDR3, taken from reference TRBV7-9 and TRBJ2-1): DTGVSQNPRHKITKRGQNVTFRCDPISEHNRLYWYRQTLGQGPEFLTYFQNEAQLEKSRLLSDRFSAERPKGSFSTLEIQRTEQGDSAMYLCASSFRQGPLNEQFFGPGTRLTVL.

This clone was observed a few times. CDR3 sequence: CASSKTGQGAGTQYF. CDR3 sequence (DNA): TGTGCCAGCAGCAAAACGGGACAGGGGGCGGGGACCCAGTACTTC. The chain has TRBV9 and TRBJ2-5; 12 nucleotides match TRBD1. Germline CDR1 SGDLS, CDR2 YYNGEE. Germline trimming cut 4 bases from V and 7 bases from J; bases unmatched to any gene: 8. The CDR3 is 15 residues long.

As for this clone: This sample also contains other DNA sequences that code for the same CDR3. This chain joins TRBV7-9 and TRBJ2-1, with 7 nucleotides matching TRBD2. Germline CDR1 and CDR2: SEHNR and FQNEAQ (reference sequence). CDR3 length equals 17 residues. V gave up 1 base and J gave up 3 bases; unmatched junction bases: 9. Here the CDR3 reads CASSLGSLREHYNEQFF. CDR3 coding DNA: TGTGCCAGCAGCTTAGGATCTTTGCGGGAGCACTACAATGAGCAGTTCTTC.

The chain links TRBV7-2 to TRBJ2-7; D unclear. Germline assignment: CDR1 SGHTA and CDR2 FQGNSA. CDR3 length equals 15 residues. V was pared by 2 bases and J by 6 bases, with 17 bases between. CDR3 in DNA: TGTGCCAGCAGCTTATTTCGGTCAAACCGCCCCGAGCAGTACTTC. Encoded protein: CASSLFRSNRPEQYF.

V is TRBV19 and J is TRBJ1-2; D is possibly TRBD1 (5 bases). CDR3 size: 13 residues. Trimming left V 3 bases short and J 4 bases short, with 9 bases between. Looked up from germline, CDR1 is LNHDA and CDR2 is SQIVND (reference sequence). The CDR3 DNA reads as TGTGCCAGTAGTATCCGGGGGAGCTATGGCTACACCTTC. Translated: CASSIRGSYGYTF.

The chain combines TRBV7-3 with TRBJ2-7; maybe TRBD2 (5 bases). V was trimmed by 5 bases and J by 3 bases, leaving 8 bases between them. CDR1 is SGHTA and CDR2 is FQGTGA in the germline V gene. The CDR3 loop spans 12 amino acids. The CDR3, as DNA: TGTGCCAGCAGCCACCGGGACTACGAGCAGTACTTC. As protein: CASSHRDYEQYF.

The chain couples TRBV6-5 to TRBJ1-5, with D tentatively TRBD1 (6 bases). This CDR3 spans 15 amino acids. V dropped 6 bases and J dropped 4 bases, with 16 bases sitting between them. CDR1 and CDR2 from the germline V gene are MNHEY and SVGAGI. In DNA form, the CDR3 reads TGTGCCAGCAGGGACGTAGGGGGGTCGAATCAGCCCCAGCATTTT. Translating gives CASRDVGGSNQPQHF.

This clone was observed a handful of times. This chain uses TRBV6-1 with TRBJ1-1; no clear D. The CDR3 consists of 13 residues. In germline, CDR1 is MNHNS, CDR2 SASEGT. The germline V and J ends were trimmed by 7 bases and 5 bases, with 14 bases remaining between them. The CDR3 nucleotides read TGTGCCAGCAACGTGGGGTTTTGGACTGAAGCTTTCTTT. It encodes CASNVGFWTEAFF.